Included here is one T cell receptor (beta chain) sequence, with context. The antigen it recognizes is unknown. No much larger clone exists at a distance of one base, and base qualities are not known. The library was obtained by the immunoSEQ multiplex PCR assay. The multiplex PCR relied on a mix of 60 forward primers for TCR Vbeta segments and 13 reverse primers for TCR Jbeta segments. The CDR3 region of rearranged TCR beta genes was amplified from genomic DNA by a multiplex PCR assay. On the Illumina HiSeq System, the amplified TCR beta libraries were sequenced as 87-base-pair reads. From the authors' description of their analysis: In a later analysis, tens of millions of unique TCR beta chains were counted across the roughly 610 repertoires, and roughly 9.9 million of these chains were shared by at least two donors. Raw reads were error-corrected and collapsed into unique sequences with a nearest-neighbor algorithm that merged closely related sequences to remove PCR and sequencing errors. V, D and J gene segments were assigned by aligning CDR3 sequences to IMGT reference sequences. For a sequence to be retained, a match of at least six nucleotides was required to both a V gene segment and a J gene segment. A rearrangement counted as productive if the CDR3 had no stop codons and remained in frame with V and J, and every other rearrangement counted as non-productive. CDR3 was defined according to IMGT convention as the region running from the second conserved V-encoded cysteine to the conserved J-encoded phenylalanine. Sequences without an unambiguous match to a single V gene segment were excluded from the earlier analysis of about 600 of the donors. An earlier analysis of about 590 of the donors classified V segments as functional when productive rearrangements were above 56.7% and as segregating when the standard deviation between donors was above 5%. A statistical classification framework was built for diagnosing cytomegalovirus status from the catalog of TCR beta chain sequences. In a later analysis, TCR nucleotide sequences were compared against IMGT/GENE-DB human TR gene sequences so that V and J genes could be assigned. In a later analysis, CDR3 sequences and most-parsimonious VDJ recombination scenarios were assigned using the TCRdist pipeline. In a later analysis, each TCR beta chain was defined by its CDR3 amino acid sequence together with its V-gene family, and reads without a unique V-gene family were excluded. As a way to deal with suspected cross-contamination and a sequencing artifact, a later analysis dropped 500 to 700 nucleotide sequences that were highly shared and had low generation probability. For each public chain, a later analysis derived a clonal expansion index from normalized ranks of inferred template counts within each repertoire. In a later analysis, generation probabilities were computed using a VDJ recombination model fitted to out-of-frame rearrangements, and the results were checked against IGoR. A later analysis scored TCR-TCR, TCR-HLA and TCR-CMV co-occurrence with hypergeometric tests, applying a repertoire-size bias correction to TCR pairs. In a later analysis, false discovery rates were estimated by permuting HLA or CMV assignments 20 times. In a later analysis, co-occurring TCRs were grouped using DBSCAN, with TCRdist sequence similarity added in when clustering inside HLA-allele-positive subsets. For co-occurrence clustering, repertoires with fewer than 30,000 or more than 120,000 public chains were excluded, along with several repertoires with anomalous nucleotide sharing. The clones in this table, taken by TCRdb from immuneACCESS, are in-frame only. Not every clone is retained; where verified, under half of the shortfall comes from an unresolved V gene, and the cause of the rest is unknown. From that table come the V and J calls and clone size; the DNA was used to work out D and trimming. Across this sample there are approximately 100,000 clones, with around three quarters seen only once. Roughly 2.6% of the sample lies in the top ten.

CDR1 and CDR2 are read off the germline V gene (reference sequence) as LNHDA and SQIVND. There are 15 amino acids in the CDR3, from cysteine to phenylalanine inclusive. Here the CDR3 DNA is all that survives: 45 bases in frame from base 1. After removal of 6 bases from V and 6 bases from J, the junction retains 7 bases not matched to a gene. The cohort comprised hundreds of healthy bone marrow donors. Cohort members were all nominally healthy when sampled, although unrecorded immune exposures were likely present. The donor tested CMV seropositive and was one of the 289 seropositive cohort members. A peripheral blood sample was collected from each donor, and TCR beta sequencing was performed on peripheral blood mononuclear cells. The Qiagen DNeasy Blood Extraction Kit was used to extract genomic DNA from the blood cell samples. The data were obtained in a study of cytomegalovirus exposure and HLA in healthy donors (dated by TCRdb to about 2017). About the full investigation: An earlier analysis of approximately 640 of the donors reported 250 to 300 Gb of sequence data and 117 million unique TCR beta sequences from about 179 million T cells. Class I and class II HLA loci were covered by the typing at four-digit resolution. The study profiled the T cell repertoires of 500 to 800 subjects by immunosequencing and related them to cytomegalovirus serostatus. Donor age, sex, ethnicity and CMV serostatus were compiled alongside the repertoire data. The study aimed to test whether signatures of past pathogen exposure could be identified by cataloging public T cell receptors. A later analysis re-analyzed previously published TCR beta repertoires from approximately 670 donors and added high-resolution HLA genotyping to study TCR occurrence patterns. Of the 300 to 500 genotyped donors, roughly 76% were placed in the genetic ancestry cluster associated with self-reported Caucasian donors. An earlier analysis of fewer than 700 of the donors applied high-throughput TCR beta sequencing to assess whether each TCR beta V gene segment acted as functional or pseudogenic. Typing coverage differed by locus: A, B, C, DRB1 and DQB1 were typed in about 620-640 donors, DQA1 in about 510, DPA1 in 600 to 610, and DPB1 in about 450. All discovery cohort repertoires had been generated on a single sequencing platform. Genome-wide SNP genotypes for about three fifths of the 666 donors were used in a later genetic analysis, which treated that subset as a discovery cohort. Roughly 300 gigabases of sequencing data and tens of millions of unique TCR sequences were included in an early release covering about 620 HLA-typed donors. Four or five DR-DQ haplotypes were handled as single units for association and clustering, since linkage in the cohort was strong. Among about 400 genotyped donors of the cohort, an average of roughly 230,000 unique TCR beta nucleotide sequences was sequenced per donor, of which 15% to 20% were non-productive. To predict cytomegalovirus infection status, the study brought together high-throughput TCR immunosequencing, statistical association of individual TCRs with disease status, and machine learning. Rather than drawing on any new phenotypic data, the later analysis identified candidate immune exposures from TCR beta sequences and the way those sequences occurred across donors. A separate validation cohort of roughly 130 different subjects was used in addition to the roughly 670-subject first cohort. Results and caveats for the whole study, not just this receptor: A total of about 150 TCR beta chains were listed by the study as associated with cytomegalovirus. At a false discovery rate of 0.05, a later analysis linked around 15,000 TCR beta sequences to specific HLA alleles. In an earlier analysis of around 500 of the donors, most TCR beta V segments appeared in productive rearrangements about 87% or about 30% of the time, broadly matching IMGT annotations. A later genetic analysis associated a missense DCLRE1C variant with V-gene and J-gene trimming of TCR beta chains, and an independent cohort replicated the association. In a later analysis, the rate of TCR association differed among HLA loci, with DRB1 alleles having the most associated TCRs and HLA-C alleles having the fewest. While some public TCRs were present in many individuals, most TCR sequences turned up only very rarely across donors. Compared with the approximately 670-donor mean, donors in an Asian-associated ancestry cluster had fewer N-insertions in productive TCRs, according to a later genetic analysis. When HLA alleles, especially DR and DQ, strongly co-occurred, TCR associations were difficult to assign to individual alleles. Some IMGT-functional V segments, including TRBV6-2 and TRBV6-3, could not be distinguished by the 87-base-pair reads and were therefore excluded. A group of highly shared sequence variants was considered likely to be a technical artifact of the sequencing pipeline. According to a later analysis, parvovirus B19, influenza, CMV and Epstein-Barr virus appeared linked to several top co-occurrence clusters. The earlier analysis of about 600 of the donors excluded seventeen rarely observed V segments, including chromosome 9 orphons, because counts were too low. A later analysis found that HLA-associated TCR beta chains were more clonally expanded and had lower generation probabilities than equally common non-associated chains. The presence/absence analyses assumed that sequencing depth was roughly uniform across donors, and that assumption may not be true. It was suggested by the authors that the approach could potentially be generalized to other disease states and immunological phenotypes. Linkage disequilibrium might explain the correlated functional status among segregating V segments, but an unknown experimental factor could not be ruled out. A further reported finding was that TCR beta sequences accurately predicted the HLA-A and HLA-B alleles for most subjects in the first cohort. The only immune exposure information available for the cohort was CMV serostatus. The classifier was reported to diagnose cytomegalovirus status with high specificity and sensitivity in both the original and validation cohorts. Only TCR beta chains were sequenced in this cohort, and the absence of alpha or paired-chain data limited detectable features. A later analysis found that most CMV-associated TCR beta chains appeared HLA-restricted, with HLA associations seemingly driven largely by CMV exposure. Because HLA typing was missing for some donors at each locus, association tests included only the typed subset. A few of the identified cytomegalovirus-associated TCR beta chains were confirmed in vitro to be specific for cytomegalovirus antigens.

The origin of this receptor is a man aged 50-60 years in good health and CMV-seropositive. In this chain, TRBV19 is recombined with TRBJ2-1; 11 nucleotides in the junction match TRBD2. Source material: PBMCs. The CDR3: CASSSGTSGGNEQFF. The DNA is as follows: TGTGCCAGTAGCTCCGGGACTAGCGGAGGCAATGAGCAGTTCTTC.